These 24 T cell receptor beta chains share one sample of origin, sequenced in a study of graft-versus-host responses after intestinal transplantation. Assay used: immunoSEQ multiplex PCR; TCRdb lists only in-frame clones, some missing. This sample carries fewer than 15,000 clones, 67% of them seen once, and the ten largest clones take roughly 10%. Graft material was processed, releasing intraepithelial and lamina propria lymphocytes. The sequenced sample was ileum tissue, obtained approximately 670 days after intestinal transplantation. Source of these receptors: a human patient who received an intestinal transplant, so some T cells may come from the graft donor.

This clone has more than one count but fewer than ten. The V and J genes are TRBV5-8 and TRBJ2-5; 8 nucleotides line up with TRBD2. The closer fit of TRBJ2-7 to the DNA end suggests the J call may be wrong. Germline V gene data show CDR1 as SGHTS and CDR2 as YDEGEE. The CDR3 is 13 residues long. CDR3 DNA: TGTGCCAGCAGCCGCAGCGGGGGTTACGAGCAGTACTTC. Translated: CASSRSGGYEQYF.

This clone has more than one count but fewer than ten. CDR3 coding DNA: TGTGCCAGCAGTGTGGAGGGAGGTGGGACTGAAGCTTTCTTT. As protein: CASSVEGGGTEAFF. The chain combines TRBV2 with TRBJ1-1; D is unresolved. V was pared by 4 bases and J by 5 bases, with 14 bases between. Germline CDR1 is SNHLY and CDR2 is FYNNEI. This CDR3 contains 14 residues. The entire variable domain, with the rest obtained from reference TRBV2 and TRBJ1-1, is as follows: EPEVTQTPSHQVTQMGQEVILRCVPISNHLYFYWYRQILGQKVEFLVSFYNNEISEKSEIFDDQFSVERPDGSNFTLKIRSTKLEDSAMYFCASSVEGGGTEAFFGQGTRLTVV.

The CDR3 region is CASSLISEQYF. The CDR3, as DNA: TGTGCCAGCAGCTTAATCTCCGAGCAGTACTTC. The rearrangement uses TRBV7-2 and TRBJ2-7; D is unclear. The germline V and J ends were trimmed by 2 bases and 6 bases, with 5 bases remaining between them. Germline CDR1 SGHTA, CDR2 FQGNSA. The CDR3 is 11 amino acids.

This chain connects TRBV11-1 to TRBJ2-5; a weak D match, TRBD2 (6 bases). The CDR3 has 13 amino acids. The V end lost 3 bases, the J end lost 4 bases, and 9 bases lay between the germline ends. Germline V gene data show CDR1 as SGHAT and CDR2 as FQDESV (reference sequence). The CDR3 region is CASSFSEGETQYF. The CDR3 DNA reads TGTGCCAGCAGCTTTTCGGAGGGAGAGACCCAGTACTTC. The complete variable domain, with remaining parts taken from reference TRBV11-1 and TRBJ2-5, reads EAEVAQSPRYKITEKSQAVAFWCDPISGHATLYWYRQILGQGPELLVQFQDESVVDDSQLPKDRFSAERLKGVDSTLKIQPAELGDSAMYLCASSFSEGETQYFGPGTRLLVL.

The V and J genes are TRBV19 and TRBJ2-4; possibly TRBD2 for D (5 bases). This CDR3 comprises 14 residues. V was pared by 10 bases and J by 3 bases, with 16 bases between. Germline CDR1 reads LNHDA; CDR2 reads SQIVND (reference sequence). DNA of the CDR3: TGTGCCACTACCCCCGGGGTCGGCAAAAACATTCAGTACTTC. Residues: CATTPGVGKNIQYF.

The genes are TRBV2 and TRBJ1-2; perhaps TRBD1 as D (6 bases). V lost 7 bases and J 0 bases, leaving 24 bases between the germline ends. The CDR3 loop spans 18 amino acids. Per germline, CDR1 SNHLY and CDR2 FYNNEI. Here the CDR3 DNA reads TGTGCCAGCACCGAGACAGGTCCACTGTTCTTGGCTAACTATGGCTACACCTTC. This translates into CASTETGPLFLANYGYTF.

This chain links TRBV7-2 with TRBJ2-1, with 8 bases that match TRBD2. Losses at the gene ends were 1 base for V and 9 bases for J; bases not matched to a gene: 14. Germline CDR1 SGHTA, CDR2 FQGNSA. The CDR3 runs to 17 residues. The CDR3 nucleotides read TGTGCCAGCAGCTTAGGTGCCCTTGGCGGGGGGAATGGTGAGCAGTTCTTC. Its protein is CASSLGALGGGNGEQFF.

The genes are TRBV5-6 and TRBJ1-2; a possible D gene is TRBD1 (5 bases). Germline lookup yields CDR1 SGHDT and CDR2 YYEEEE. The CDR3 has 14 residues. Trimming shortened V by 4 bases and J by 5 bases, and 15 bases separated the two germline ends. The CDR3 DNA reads TGTGCCAGCAGCAAGTATGGGGCCGTTTATGGCTACACCTTC. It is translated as CASSKYGAVYGYTF.

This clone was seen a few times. As DNA, the CDR3 is TGTGCCAGCAGCCAAGACGGCGAGCAGTACTTC. Translating it yields CASSQDGEQYF. The V call is TRBV4-2, the J call TRBJ2-7; no clear D gene. Germline V lookup: CDR1 LGHNA, CDR2 YNFKEQ. This CDR3 region has 11 residues. Trimming left V 0 bases short and J 6 bases short, with 3 bases between.

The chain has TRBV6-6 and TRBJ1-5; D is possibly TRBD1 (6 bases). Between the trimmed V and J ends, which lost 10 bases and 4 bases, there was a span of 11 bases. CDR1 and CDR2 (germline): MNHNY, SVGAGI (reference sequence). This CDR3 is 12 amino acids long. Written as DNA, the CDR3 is TGTGCCATCCGGCAGGGGAATCAGCCCCAGCATTTT. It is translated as CAIRQGNQPQHF.

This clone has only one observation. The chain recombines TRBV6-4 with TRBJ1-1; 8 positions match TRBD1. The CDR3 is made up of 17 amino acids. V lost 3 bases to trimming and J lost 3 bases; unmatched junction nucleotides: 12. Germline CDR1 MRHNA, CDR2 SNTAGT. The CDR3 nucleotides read TGTGCCAGCAGTGATACAGGGGGAGGTGGGGCGGACACTGAAGCTTTCTTT. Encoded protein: CASSDTGGGGADTEAFF.

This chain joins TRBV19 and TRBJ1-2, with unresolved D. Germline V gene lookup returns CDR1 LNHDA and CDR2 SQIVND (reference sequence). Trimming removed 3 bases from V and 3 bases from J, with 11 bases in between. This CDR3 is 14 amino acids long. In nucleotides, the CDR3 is TGTGCCAGTAGTATTGGGCCATTCGACTATGGCTACACCTTC. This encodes CASSIGPFDYGYTF.

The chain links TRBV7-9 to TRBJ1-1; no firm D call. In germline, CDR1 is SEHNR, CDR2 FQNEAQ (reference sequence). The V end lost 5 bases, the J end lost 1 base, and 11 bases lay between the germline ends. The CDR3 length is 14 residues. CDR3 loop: CASSPPRGNTEAFF. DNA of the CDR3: TGTGCCAGCAGCCCGCCCCGGGGGAACACTGAAGCTTTCTTT.

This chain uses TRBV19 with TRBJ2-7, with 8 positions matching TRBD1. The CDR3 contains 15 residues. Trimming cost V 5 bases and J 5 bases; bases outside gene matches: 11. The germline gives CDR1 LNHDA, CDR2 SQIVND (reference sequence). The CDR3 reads CASSGGWQGAHEQYF. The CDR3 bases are TGTGCCAGTAGTGGGGGCTGGCAGGGGGCCCACGAGCAGTACTTC.

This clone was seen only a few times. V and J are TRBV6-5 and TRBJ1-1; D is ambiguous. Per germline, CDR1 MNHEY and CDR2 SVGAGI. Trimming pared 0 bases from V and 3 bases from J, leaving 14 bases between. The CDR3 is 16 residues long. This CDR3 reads CASSYSMTGLDTEAFF. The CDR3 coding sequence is TGTGCCAGCAGTTACTCGATGACGGGTTTGGACACTGAAGCTTTCTTT.

The CDR3 region is CASSPGGNEQFF. For the CDR3, the DNA is TGTGCCAGTAGTCCGGGGGGGAATGAGCAGTTCTTC. The chain joins TRBV19 to TRBJ2-1; 8 bases align to TRBD2. Germline CDR1 LNHDA, CDR2 SQIVND (reference sequence). Trimming at V came to 5 bases and at J to 7 bases, leaving 1 base not matched to a gene. CDR3 length: 12 residues.

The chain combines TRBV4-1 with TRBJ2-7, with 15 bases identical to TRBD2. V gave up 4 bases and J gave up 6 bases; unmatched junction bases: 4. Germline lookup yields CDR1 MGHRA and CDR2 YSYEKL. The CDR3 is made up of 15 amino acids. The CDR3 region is CASSLWTSGGVEQYF. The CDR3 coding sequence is TGCGCCAGCAGCCTTTGGACTAGCGGGGGGGTCGAGCAGTACTTC.

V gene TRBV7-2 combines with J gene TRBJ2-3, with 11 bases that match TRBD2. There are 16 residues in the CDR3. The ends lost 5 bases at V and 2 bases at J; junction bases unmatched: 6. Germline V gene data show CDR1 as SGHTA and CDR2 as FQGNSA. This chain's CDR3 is CASSPRLAGITDTQYF. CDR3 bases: TGTGCCAGCAGCCCACGACTAGCGGGGATCACAGATACGCAGTATTTT.

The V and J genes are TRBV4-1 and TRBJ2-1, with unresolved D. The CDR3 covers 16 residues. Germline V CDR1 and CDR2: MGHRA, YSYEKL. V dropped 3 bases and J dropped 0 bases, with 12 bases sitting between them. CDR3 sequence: CASSHETRSSYNEQFF. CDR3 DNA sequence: TGCGCCAGCAGCCATGAGACACGAAGCTCCTACAATGAGCAGTTCTTC.

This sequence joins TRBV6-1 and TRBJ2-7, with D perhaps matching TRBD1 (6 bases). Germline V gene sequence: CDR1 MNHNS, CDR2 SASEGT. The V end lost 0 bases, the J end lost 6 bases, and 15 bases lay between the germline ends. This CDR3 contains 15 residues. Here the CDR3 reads CASSEASGAAGEQYF. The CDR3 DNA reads TGTGCCAGCAGTGAAGCATCAGGGGCCGCGGGCGAGCAGTACTTC.

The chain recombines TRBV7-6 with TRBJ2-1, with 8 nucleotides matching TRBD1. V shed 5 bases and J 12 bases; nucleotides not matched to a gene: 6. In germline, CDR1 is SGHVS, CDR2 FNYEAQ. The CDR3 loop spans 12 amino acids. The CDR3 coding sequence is TGTGCCAGCAGCGAATCCGGGACAGGGCAGTTCTTC. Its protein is CASSESGTGQFF. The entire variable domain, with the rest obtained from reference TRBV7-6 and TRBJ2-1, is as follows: GAGVSQSPRYKVTKRGQDVALRCDPISGHVSLYWYRQALGQGPEFLTYFNYEAQQDKSGLPNDRFSAERPEGSISTLTIQRTEQRDSAMYRCASSESGTGQFFGPGTRLTVL.

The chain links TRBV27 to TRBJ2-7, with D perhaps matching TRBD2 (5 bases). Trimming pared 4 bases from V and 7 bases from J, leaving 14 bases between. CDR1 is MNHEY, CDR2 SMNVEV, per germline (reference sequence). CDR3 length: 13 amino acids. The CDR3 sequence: CASSYGPGLEQYF. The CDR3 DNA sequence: TGTGCCAGCAGTTACGGGCCGGGGTTGGAGCAGTACTTC.

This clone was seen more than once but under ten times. CDR3 nucleotides: TGTGCCAGCAGCTTAACGGGACAGCTTACAGATACGCAGTATTTT. Its protein is CASSLTGQLTDTQYF. V is TRBV7-2 and J is TRBJ2-3, with 7 bases that match TRBD1. V was clipped by 2 bases and J by 3 bases; unmatched bases: 5. From germline, CDR1 is SGHTA and CDR2 FQGNSA. There are 15 residues in the CDR3.

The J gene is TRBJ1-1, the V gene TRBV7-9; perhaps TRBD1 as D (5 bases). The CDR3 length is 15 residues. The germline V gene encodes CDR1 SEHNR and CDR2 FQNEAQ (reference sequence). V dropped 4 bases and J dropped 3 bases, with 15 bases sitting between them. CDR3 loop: CASSSDTVVDTEAFF. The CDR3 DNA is TGTGCCAGCAGCTCGGACACAGTGGTGGACACTGAAGCTTTCTTT.